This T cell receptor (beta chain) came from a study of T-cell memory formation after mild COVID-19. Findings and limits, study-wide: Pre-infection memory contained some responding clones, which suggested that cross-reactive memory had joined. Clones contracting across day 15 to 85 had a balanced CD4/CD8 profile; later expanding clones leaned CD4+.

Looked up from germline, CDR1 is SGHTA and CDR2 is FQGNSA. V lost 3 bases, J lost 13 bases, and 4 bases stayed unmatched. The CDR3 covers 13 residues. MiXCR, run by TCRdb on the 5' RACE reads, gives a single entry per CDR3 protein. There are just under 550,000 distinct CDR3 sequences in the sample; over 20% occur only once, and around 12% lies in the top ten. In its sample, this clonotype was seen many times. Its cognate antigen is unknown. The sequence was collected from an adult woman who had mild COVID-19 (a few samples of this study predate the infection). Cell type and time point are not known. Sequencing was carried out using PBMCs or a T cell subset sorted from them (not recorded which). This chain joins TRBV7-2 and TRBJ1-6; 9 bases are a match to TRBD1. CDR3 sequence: CASSFGTGSPLHF. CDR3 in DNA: TGTGCCAGCAGCTTTGGGACAGGGAGTCCCCTCCACTTT.